The 15 T cell receptor beta chains below all came from one sample that was sequenced in a study of synovial regulatory T cells in juvenile arthritis. Clones were sequenced by immunoSEQ multiplex PCR, and TCRdb holds only the in-frame ones, with some missing. The sample table sets out around 8,000 clones. The sample comprised Treg cells from blood. Subset reported: remaining (HLA-DR-negative) circulating blood Treg cells. The receptors were gathered from a donor aged 2-30 years with juvenile idiopathic arthritis.

The gene calls are TRBV11-3 and TRBJ1-3. The CDR3 contains 15 residues. No DNA was logged. The germline V gene has CDR1 SGHNT and CDR2 YENEEA. The CDR3 protein is CASSLESGVGNTIYF.

The rearrangement links TRBV14 to TRBJ2-7. This CDR3 spans 13 amino acids. DNA for this receptor is not on file. Germline CDR1 reads SGHDN; CDR2 reads FVKESK. The CDR3 region is CASSQMNRYEQYF.

V is TRBV6-5 and J is TRBJ2-7; the TCRdb call, TRBD2, lacks DNA for checking. The CDR3 has 13 amino acids. There is no recorded DNA. CDR1 MNHEY and CDR2 SVGAGI come from the germline V gene. CDR3 amino acids: CASSFGINYEQYF.

The J gene is TRBJ2-3, the V gene TRBV15; the TCRdb call, TRBD2, lacks DNA for checking. The CDR3 covers 19 residues. The DNA is unrecorded. The V gene's germline CDR1 is LNHNV and CDR2 YYDKDF (reference sequence). CDR3: CATSRDSYRTSHSTDTQYF.

The chain combines TRBV6-6 with TRBJ2-2; TCRdb calls TRBD2, which cannot be checked without DNA. The CDR3 loop spans 13 amino acids. The entry carries no DNA sequence. The V gene's germline CDR1 is MNHNY and CDR2 SVGAGI (reference sequence). The CDR3 loop reads CASSYSIGGELFF.

The chain carries TRBV9 and TRBJ1-1. CDR1 and CDR2 from the germline V gene are SGDLS and YYNGEE. The CDR3 has 13 amino acids. The DNA is not on file. CDR3 in amino acids: CASSVDVNTEAFF. The full variable domain, completed using reference TRBV9 and TRBJ1-1, is DSGVTQTPKHLITATGQRVTLRCSPRSGDLSVYWYQQSLDQGLQFLIQYYNGEERAKGNILERFSAQQFPDLHSELNLSSLELGDSALYFCASSVDVNTEAFFGQGTRLTVV.

The chain has TRBV11-1 and TRBJ2-1; TCRdb proposes TRBD1, but this gene call is untestable without DNA. This CDR3 has 14 residues. The entry carries no DNA sequence. CDR1 SGHAT and CDR2 FQDESV come from the germline V gene (reference sequence). The CDR3: CASSLTTGLNEQFF.

The CDR3: CASSPQGQTQYF. This rearrangement joins TRBV28 to TRBJ2-5. CDR1 and CDR2 from the germline V gene are MDHEN and SYDVKM. The CDR3 contains 12 residues. No DNA is listed. The whole variable domain, filled in from reference TRBV28 and TRBJ2-5, reads DVKVTQSSRYLVKRTGEKVFLECVQDMDHENMFWYRQDPGLGLRLIYFSYDVKMKEKGDIPEGYSVSREKKERFSLILESASTNQTSMYLCASSPQGQTQYFGPGTRLLVL.

The chain carries TRBV5-1 and TRBJ2-5; TCRdb's D gene call, TRBD1, goes unchecked for lack of DNA. The CDR3 totals 11 residues. The DNA sequence is not available. CDR1 is SGHRS and CDR2 is YFSETQ in the germline V gene. CDR3 sequence reads: CASSHQETQYF. Looking up the rest from reference TRBV5-1 and TRBJ2-5 gives the full variable domain: KAGVTQTPRYLIKTRGQQVTLSCSPISGHRSVSWYQQTPGQGLQFLFEYFSETQRNKGNFPGRFSGRQFSNSRSEMNVSTLELGDSALYLCASSHQETQYFGPGTRLLVL.

The chain joins TRBV9 to TRBJ2-1; TCRdb indicates TRBD2, and absent DNA this call remains unverified. Per the germline V gene, CDR1 is SGDLS and CDR2 is YYNGEE. The CDR3 consists of 17 residues. No DNA sequence was recorded. The CDR3 spells CASSVGGGLAGVNEQFF.

By frequency, this clone registers medium-sized. The rearrangement joins TRBV18 to TRBJ2-7; the D call of TRBD1 rests on TCRdb alone, since no DNA is present to check it. CDR1 and CDR2 (germline): KGHSH, LQKENI. This CDR3 has 12 residues. No coding sequence is recorded. The CDR3: CASSPSSYEQYF.

CDR3 residues: CASGRSTNEKLFF. V gene TRBV10-2 combines with J gene TRBJ1-4. This CDR3 comprises 13 residues. Only the protein is on record. In germline, CDR1 is WSHSY, CDR2 SAAADI.

The rearrangement links TRBV28 to TRBJ1-1. The CDR3 runs to 18 residues. Only the protein is available. Germline V gene sequence: CDR1 MDHEN, CDR2 SYDVKM. CDR3 sequence reads: CASSLIPRTQVLNTEAFF.

J is TRBJ2-6 and V is TRBV4-2; TCRdb calls TRBD1, which cannot be checked without DNA. The CDR3 is 20 amino acids. The entry carries no DNA sequence. CDR1 and CDR2 (germline): LGHNA, YNFKEQ. This CDR3 is CASSLRPPGQGARGANVLTF.

The rearrangement uses TRBV4-2 and TRBJ2-7; as DNA is missing, the TRBD2 call by TCRdb cannot be tested. The CDR3 has 17 residues. No DNA was logged. In germline, CDR1 is LGHNA, CDR2 YNFKEQ. The chain's CDR3 is CASSQDILAGGSRGQYF.